A selection of T cell receptor beta chains follows, all from one sample in a study of multiple sclerosis patients with progressive multifocal leukoencephalopathy. The table came from immunoSEQ multiplex PCR; TCRdb's copy has only in-frame clones and leaves some out. This table holds approximately 29,000 clones, 85% to 90% found once. The sample was PBMCs, taken from a patient treated with natalizumab. These receptor sequences come from a woman aged 30 to 39 with progressive multifocal leukoencephalopathy. CDR3s include the opening cysteine and the closing phenylalanine or tryptophan. A D gene is named only where the DNA matches it firmly. For some rows the clone size is stated as once, few or many, or as a class when expanded; others skip it.

>TRBD2|.|TRBV9|TRBJ2-3
TGTGCCAGCAGCACGGGGACTAGCGGTACCACAGATACGCAGTATTTT
CASSTGTSGTTDTQYF
>TRBD2|.|TRBV4-2|TRBJ2-2
TGTGCCAGCAGCCCCCAAGCGGGAGATGTGGGCACCGGGGAGCTGTTTTTT
CASSPQAGDVGTGELFF
>TRBD1|.|TRBV7-7|TRBJ2-3
TGTGCCAGCAGCTTAAACAGGGGTTGGTCAGATACGCAGTATTTT
CASSLNRGWSDTQYF
>.|once|TRBV30|TRBJ1-1
TGTGCCTGGAGGGATCTCGGGGGGAGTAGCACTGAAGCTTTCTTT
CAWRDLGGSSTEAFF
>TRBD1|.|TRBV6-6|TRBJ2-7
TGTGCCAGCAGTTACTCCACAGGGGGCTACGAGCAGTACTTC
CASSYSTGGYEQYF
>.|.|TRBV30|TRBJ1-2
TGTGCCTGGAGTGGGGGGGCCACCCAGGGCTATGGCTACACCTTC
CAWSGGATQGYGYTF
>.|few|TRBV5-1|TRBJ1-2
TGCGCCAGCAGGGGCATAGGAGCTAACTATGGCTACACCTTC
CASRGIGANYGYTF
>TRBD1|.|TRBV10-3|TRBJ2-7
TGTGCCATCAGTGAGTCCAGGGGGTCCCTTGGCGAGCAGTACTTC
CAISESRGSLGEQYF
>TRBD1|few|TRBV7-8|TRBJ2-3
TGTGCCAGCAGCAAACAGGGGCAGTCGGATACGCAGTATTTT
CASSKQGQSDTQYF
>TRBD2|.|TRBV6-5|TRBJ2-3
TGTGCCAGCGGACTAGCGGGGGGACATGGGGATACGCAGTATTTT
CASGLAGGHGDTQYF
>TRBD1|.|TRBV5-4|TRBJ1-1
TGTGCCAGCAGCTTCGGGACAGGGGGTAACACTGAAGCTTTCTTT
CASSFGTGGNTEAFF
>TRBD1|.|TRBV7-6|TRBJ1-2
TGTGCCAGCAGCCCAGGGACAGTTTATGGCTACACCTTC
CASSPGTVYGYTF
>.|.|TRBV7-9|TRBJ2-5
TGTGCCAGCAGCTCTCCAGGACAAGGATGGGAGACCCAGTACTTC
CASSSPGQGWETQYF